Listed below are T cell receptor beta chains from one sample, sequenced in a study of blood T cell repertoires in COVID-19. Libraries were prepared by immunoSEQ multiplex PCR; TCRdb keeps only in-frame clonotypes and omits some of them. The sample yields some 100,000 clones, 70% to 90% seen once. Material for sequencing was PBMCs or T cells enriched from blood (not recorded which). These receptor sequences come from a woman aged 45-65 years who had recovered from COVID-19. Both conserved end residues are part of each CDR3. The D gene is left open where the match is weak. Where a row states a size, it is once, few, many or the class of an expanded clone; other rows omit it.

v_call,clone_size,d_call,j_call,cdr3_aa,cdr3_nt
TRBV25-1,.,.,TRBJ1-3,CASSEYEGRHSGNTIYF,TGTGCCAGCAGTGAATATGAAGGCAGACACTCTGGAAACACCATATATTTT
TRBV7-6,few,.,TRBJ2-7,CASSVDSFYEQYF,TGTGCCAGCAGCGTGGACAGTTTCTACGAGCAGTACTTC
TRBV2,.,TRBD1,TRBJ1-1,CATNRGAYTEAFF,TGTGCCACTAACAGGGGCGCGTACACTGAAGCTTTCTTT
TRBV7-9,.,.,TRBJ1-6,CASSFRGAPEPLHF,TGTGCCAGCAGCTTTCGGGGGGCCCCTGAGCCCCTCCACTTT
TRBV6-4,many,TRBD2,TRBJ2-3,CASSVAGGPDTQYF,TGTGCCAGCAGTGTAGCGGGAGGGCCAGATACGCAGTATTTT
TRBV3-1/TRBV3-2,.,TRBD1,TRBJ1-2,CASSPTTGHYGYTF,TGTGCCAGCAGCCCGACGACAGGGCACTATGGCTACACCTTC
TRBV9,.,TRBD2,TRBJ2-3,CASSPGLGGTDTQYF,TGTGCCAGCAGCCCAGGCCTGGGGGGGACAGATACGCAGTATTTT
TRBV12-3/TRBV12-4,.,TRBD2,TRBJ2-1,CASRTSGGREQFF,TGTGCCAGCAGGACATCGGGGGGGCGGGAGCAGTTCTTC
TRBV2,.,TRBD1,TRBJ2-7,CASSATGYYEQYF,TGTGCCAGCAGTGCGACAGGGTACTACGAGCAGTACTTC
TRBV29-1,.,TRBD2,TRBJ2-6,CSVLGGNGANVLTF,TGCAGCGTCCTGGGGGGGAACGGGGCCAACGTCCTGACTTTC
TRBV11-3,.,.,TRBJ2-6,CASSSTHDRSGANVLTF,TGTGCCAGCAGCTCTACTCACGACAGATCCGGGGCCAACGTCCTGACTTTC
TRBV27,.,.,TRBJ2-7,CASSLRAGGSYEQYF,TGTGCCAGCAGTTTAAGGGCAGGGGGGTCCTACGAGCAGTACTTC
TRBV6-4,.,TRBD2,TRBJ2-1,CASSATGTSKSHEQFF,TGTGCCAGCAGCGCAACCGGGACTAGTAAATCACATGAGCAGTTCTTC
TRBV6-5,.,.,TRBJ1-1,CASRLGGTNTEAFF,TGTGCCAGCAGACTAGGGGGAACGAACACTGAAGCTTTCTTT
TRBV7-2,.,.,TRBJ1-6,CASRLDSIYSPLHF,TGTGCCAGCAGACTGGACAGTATCTATTCACCCCTCCACTTT
TRBV27,.,TRBD1,TRBJ1-2,CASSRDSGLSYTF,TGTGCCAGCAGTAGGGACAGTGGCCTGAGCTACACCTTC
TRBV5-6,.,.,TRBJ1-1,CASSPPGTNTEAFF,TGTGCCAGCAGCCCGCCGGGGACAAACACTGAAGCTTTCTTT
TRBV2,.,TRBD2,TRBJ2-7,CASRATSGFGEQYF,TGTGCCAGCAGAGCGACTAGCGGGTTTGGCGAGCAGTACTTC
TRBV7-9,once,TRBD1,TRBJ2-2,CASSFSRDRANTGELFF,TGTGCCAGCAGCTTCTCCCGGGACAGGGCAAACACCGGGGAGCTGTTTTTT
TRBV12-3/TRBV12-4,.,TRBD1,TRBJ1-2,CASSGTGGMGYTF,TGTGCCAGCAGTGGGACAGGGGGTATGGGCTACACCTTC
TRBV28,once,TRBD2,TRBJ2-7,CASSFSLAGSYEQYF,TGTGCCAGCAGTTTTAGTCTAGCGGGGTCGTACGAGCAGTACTTC
TRBV30,.,.,TRBJ2-7,CASWRGPEQYF,TGTGCCTCCTGGCGGGGCCCCGAGCAGTACTTC
TRBV6-2/TRBV6-3,.,.,TRBJ2-7,CASSYLGVEQYF,TGTGCCAGCAGTTACCTAGGGGTCGAGCAGTACTTC
TRBV5-1,.,.,TRBJ1-6,CASSAGSNDPNSPLHF,TGCGCCAGCAGCGCCGGGTCCAACGACCCCAATTCACCCCTCCACTTT
TRBV6-5,.,TRBD2,TRBJ2-2,CASRERGGPGELFF,TGTGCCAGCAGGGAGCGGGGGGGCCCCGGGGAGCTGTTTTTT
TRBV2,.,.,TRBJ1-1,CASTQFREEGAFF,TGTGCCAGCACCCAATTCAGGGAGGAAGGGGCTTTCTTT
TRBV3-1/TRBV3-2,.,TRBD1,TRBJ1-5,CASSPGQGYQPQHF,TGTGCCAGCAGCCCGGGACAGGGGTATCAGCCCCAGCATTTT
TRBV18,.,.,TRBJ1-1,CASSPFGTLSHTEAFF,TGTGCCAGCTCACCGTTCGGGACTCTAAGCCACACTGAAGCTTTCTTT
TRBV7-3,.,TRBD1,TRBJ2-3,CASSPTGARADTQYF,TGTGCCAGCAGCCCTACAGGGGCGCGGGCAGATACGCAGTATTTT
TRBV19,many,.,TRBJ1-4,CASSTSSNEKLFF,TGTGCCAGTAGCACTAGCTCCAATGAAAAACTGTTTTTT
TRBV11-2,.,.,TRBJ1-2,CASSLWPGYGYTF,TGTGCCAGCAGCTTATGGCCAGGGTATGGCTACACCTTC
TRBV2,.,TRBD2,TRBJ2-1,CASSPIAGGYNEQFF,TGTGCCAGCAGTCCGATAGCGGGGGGTTACAATGAGCAGTTCTTC
TRBV10-3,.,TRBD2,TRBJ2-2,CAISWTSEDTGELFF,TGTGCCATCAGTTGGACTAGCGAGGACACCGGGGAGCTGTTTTTT
TRBV6-5,.,TRBD1,TRBJ2-5,CASRLTGGKETQYF,TGTGCCAGCAGACTCACAGGGGGGAAAGAGACCCAGTACTTC
TRBV11-2,.,TRBD1,TRBJ2-1,CASSFRQGRNEQFF,TGTGCCAGCAGCTTTCGACAGGGAAGGAATGAGCAGTTCTTC
TRBV19,.,TRBD1,TRBJ1-1,CASSMTSTGGKGAEAFF,TGTGCCAGTAGTATGACGTCGACAGGGGGCAAAGGCGCTGAAGCTTTCTTT
TRBV2,.,TRBD1,TRBJ2-7,CASESGDRSYEQYF,TGTGCCAGCGAGTCCGGGGACAGGAGCTACGAGCAGTACTTC
TRBV7-9,.,TRBD1,TRBJ1-2,CASSVWDRAGSGYTF,TGTGCCAGCAGCGTATGGGACAGGGCAGGGAGTGGCTACACCTTC
TRBV6-2/TRBV6-3,once,TRBD1,TRBJ1-3,CASGRTGGNTIYF,TGTGCCAGCGGCCGGACAGGGGGAAACACCATATATTTT
TRBV5-1,once,TRBD2,TRBJ2-1,CASSLSGLAGGYNEQFF,TGCGCCAGCAGCTTGTCGGGTCTAGCGGGAGGCTACAATGAGCAGTTCTTC
TRBV20-1,.,.,TRBJ2-5,CSASWRGGSFFQFLHQETQYF,TGCAGTGCTAGTTGGAGGGGGGGAAGCTTCTTTCAGTTCCTGCACCAAGAGACCCAGTACTTC
TRBV14,.,TRBD2,TRBJ2-1,CASSQDASGRDYEQFF,TGTGCCAGCAGCCAAGATGCTAGCGGGAGGGACTATGAGCAGTTCTTC
TRBV5-8,.,.,TRBJ1-2,CASSSVYGYTF,TGTGCCAGCAGCTCTGTCTATGGCTACACCTTC
TRBV28,.,TRBD2,TRBJ2-7,CASNLPGLANEQYF,TGTGCCAGCAACTTACCGGGACTAGCGAACGAGCAGTACTTC
TRBV6-5,once,.,TRBJ1-2,CASSPRTEYGYTF,TGTGCCAGCAGTCCAAGGACTGAGTATGGCTACACCTTC
TRBV2,.,TRBD2,TRBJ2-2,CASSESPAGVFGELFF,TGTGCCAGCAGTGAAAGTCCAGCGGGAGTGTTCGGGGAGCTGTTTTTT
TRBV7-8,few,TRBD1,TRBJ1-3,CASSYGTGGTGNTIYF,TGTGCCAGCAGCTACGGGACAGGGGGCACTGGAAACACCATATATTTT
TRBV7-6,.,TRBD1,TRBJ2-7,CASSYRTGGPYEQYF,TGTGCCAGCAGCTATCGGACAGGGGGGCCCTACGAGCAGTACTTC
TRBV28,.,TRBD1,TRBJ1-6,CASSLEGQGRSPLHF,TGTGCCAGCAGTTTAGAGGGACAGGGGCGTTCACCCCTCCACTTT